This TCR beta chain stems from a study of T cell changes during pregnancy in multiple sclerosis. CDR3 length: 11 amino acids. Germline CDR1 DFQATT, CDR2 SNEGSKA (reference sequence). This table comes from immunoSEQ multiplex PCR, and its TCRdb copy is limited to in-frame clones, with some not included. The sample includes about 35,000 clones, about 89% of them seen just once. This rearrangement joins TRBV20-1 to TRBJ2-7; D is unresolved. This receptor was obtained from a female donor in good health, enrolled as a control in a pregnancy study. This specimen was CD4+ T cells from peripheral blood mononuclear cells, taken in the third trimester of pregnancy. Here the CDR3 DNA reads TGCACCGCGACACGGACCTACGAGCAGTACTTC. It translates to CTATRTYEQYF.